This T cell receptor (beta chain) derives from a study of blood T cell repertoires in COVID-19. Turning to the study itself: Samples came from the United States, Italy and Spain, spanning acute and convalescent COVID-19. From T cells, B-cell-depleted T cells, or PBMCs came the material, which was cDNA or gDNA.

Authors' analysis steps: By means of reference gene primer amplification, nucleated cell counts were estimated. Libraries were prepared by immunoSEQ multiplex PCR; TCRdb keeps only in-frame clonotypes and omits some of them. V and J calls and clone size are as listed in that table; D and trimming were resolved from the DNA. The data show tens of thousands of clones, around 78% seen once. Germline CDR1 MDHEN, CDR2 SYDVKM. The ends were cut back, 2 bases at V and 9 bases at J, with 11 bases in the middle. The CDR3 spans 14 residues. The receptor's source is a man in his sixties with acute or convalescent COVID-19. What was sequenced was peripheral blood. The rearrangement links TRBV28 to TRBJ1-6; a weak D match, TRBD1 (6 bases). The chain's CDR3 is CASSLRTVGSPLHF. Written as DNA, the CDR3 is TGTGCCAGCAGTTTAAGGACAGTTGGTTCACCCCTCCACTTT.